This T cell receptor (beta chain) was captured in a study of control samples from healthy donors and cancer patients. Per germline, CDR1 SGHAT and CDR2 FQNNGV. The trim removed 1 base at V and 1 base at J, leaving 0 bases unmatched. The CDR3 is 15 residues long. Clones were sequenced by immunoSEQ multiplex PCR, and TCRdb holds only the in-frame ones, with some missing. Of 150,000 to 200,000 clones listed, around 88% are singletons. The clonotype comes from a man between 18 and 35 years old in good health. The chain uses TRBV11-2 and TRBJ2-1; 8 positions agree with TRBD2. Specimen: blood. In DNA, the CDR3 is TGTGCCAGCAGCTTAGTAGCGGGGTCCTACAATGAGCAGTTCTTC. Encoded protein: CASSLVAGSYNEQFF.